This T cell receptor beta chain is from a study of shared clonotypes between healthy human individuals. Study overall: CD4 naive cells filled three plates per donor, CD4 memory three, CD8 naive two and CD8 memory one. Study findings and constraints: Clonotypes shared by all four sorted-subset donors had higher generation probabilities than non-shared clonotypes. Among the subsets, naive ones generally showed larger estimated richness than memory ones.

CDR1 and CDR2 (germline): SEHNR, FQNEAQ (reference sequence). The length of the CDR3 is 16 residues. Trimming left V 5 bases short and J 2 bases short, with 15 bases between. Naive CD8 cells lacked CD45RO, underwent positive selection for CCR7 and left out terminally differentiated effector memory CD45RA+ cells. The protocol was immunoSEQ multiplex PCR, while the TCRdb copy is restricted to in-frame clones and leaves out a portion. Of around 580,000 clones detected, 95% to 98% appear once; the ten largest clones hold 0.3%. As concerns this clone: Its antigen is not known.

Sequences were obtained from naive CD8+ T cells sorted from blood. The V call is TRBV7-9, the J call TRBJ2-2; D ambiguous. The receptor's source is a man aged 25-45 years in good health. CDR3 DNA sequence: TGTGCCAGCAGCGCCCCTCAGTGGGTCAACACCGGGGAGCTGTTTTTT. Its protein product is CASSAPQWVNTGELFF. Supplemented by reference TRBV7-9 and TRBJ2-2, the full variable domain reads DTGVSQNPRHKITKRGQNVTFRCDPISEHNRLYWYRQTLGQGPEFLTYFQNEAQLEKSRLLSDRFSAERPKGSFSTLEIQRTEQGDSAMYLCASSAPQWVNTGELFFGEGSRLTVL.